A selection of T cell receptor beta chains follows, all from one sample in a study of cytomegalovirus exposure and HLA in healthy donors. TCRdb's copy holds only in-frame clones and misses some; the assay was immunoSEQ multiplex PCR. The specimen's table records 150,000 or so clones. The sample consisted of PBMCs. These receptors were obtained from a man younger than 45 in good health and CMV-seronegative. Both conserved end residues are part of each CDR3. The D gene is left open where the match is weak.

>TRBV29-1|TRBJ2-1|TRBD2
TGCAGCGTTGAAAATAGCGGGAGGGTATCGGAGCAGTTCTTC
CSVENSGRVSEQFF
>TRBV18|TRBJ2-3|TRBD2
TGTGCCAGCTCACCACCCGGACTAGCGGGAGGAACTGATACGCAGTATTTT
CASSPPGLAGGTDTQYF
>TRBV7-2|TRBJ1-1|-
TGTGCCAGCAGCCTAGACAGAAGTCTGGAGGATTTCTTT
CASSLDRSLEDFF
>TRBV5-6|TRBJ2-7|TRBD2
TGTGCCAGCAGCCCGCCCCAGCGGGGCAACTACGAGCAGTACTTC
CASSPPQRGNYEQYF
>TRBV19|TRBJ1-1|-
TGTGCCAGTAGCCTTGGGGGGGGCGGAGCTTTCTTT
CASSLGGGGAFF
>TRBV9|TRBJ2-3|TRBD1
TGTGCCAGCAGCGCGACAGGGGTCAGCACAGATACGCAGTATTTT
CASSATGVSTDTQYF
>TRBV2|TRBJ2-2|TRBD1
TGTGCCAGCAGTGTATCAGGGGGCTCCGGGGAGCTGTTTTTT
CASSVSGGSGELFF
>TRBV2|TRBJ2-1|-
TGTGCCAGCAGTGGGGCAGGAGGTGAGCAGTTCTTC
CASSGAGGEQFF
>TRBV6-4|TRBJ1-1|TRBD1
TGTGCCAGCAGCTCCGGGACAGGGGGCACTGAAGCTTTCTTT
CASSSGTGGTEAFF
>TRBV5-1|TRBJ2-3|-
TGCGCCAGCAGCGGACTTTACAGCACAGATACGCAGTATTTT
CASSGLYSTDTQYF
>TRBV5-6|TRBJ2-1|-
TGTGCCAGCAGCTTGCGGGGGACTGAGCAGTTCTTC
CASSLRGTEQFF
>TRBV6-5|TRBJ1-4|-
TGTGCCAGCAGGGATACTGGCGGGGTGGAAAAACTGTTTTTT
CASRDTGGVEKLFF
>TRBV20-1|TRBJ2-7|-
TGCAGTGCTAGAGCGGGAGTCGAGCAGTACTTC
CSARAGVEQYF
>TRBV5-5|TRBJ1-2|-
TGTGCCAGCAGCTACACAGTGGGGGCAAACTATGGCTACACCTTC
CASSYTVGANYGYTF
>TRBV11-2|TRBJ2-2|-
TGTGCCAGCAGCTTTGCCGGGAGTCTCGGCACCGGGGAGCTGTTTTTT
CASSFAGSLGTGELFF
>TRBV15|TRBJ2-2|-
TGTGCCACCAGCAGACCCTCAGGGGCAGGGTTATTAACCGGGGAGCTGTTTTTT
CATSRPSGAGLLTGELFF
>TRBV29-1|TRBJ2-2|TRBD1
TGCAGCGTTGTTCAGGGGGCAAGGTCCGGGGAGCTGTTTTTT
CSVVQGARSGELFF
>TRBV9|TRBJ1-2|TRBD1
TGTGCCAGCAGCGCCGGACAGGCGATAAATGGCTACACCTTC
CASSAGQAINGYTF
>TRBV11-3|TRBJ1-1|-
TGTGCCAGCAGCTTAGGCGGGGGGGGCCGGACTGAAGCTTTCTTT
CASSLGGGGRTEAFF
>TRBV5-1|TRBJ1-2|TRBD1
TGCGCCAGCAGCGTCGGACAGGGTGGATATGGCTACACCTTC
CASSVGQGGYGYTF
>TRBV10-2|TRBJ1-2|-
TGCGCCAGCTCCCGGGTGGCGGAGGACTATGGCTACACCTTC
CASSRVAEDYGYTF
>TRBV7-2|TRBJ1-3|TRBD1
TGTGCCAGCAGCTTAGTAGTCCCGGGACAGGTCGGGTACACCATATATTTT
CASSLVVPGQVGYTIYF
>TRBV7-2|TRBJ2-1|-
TGTGCCAGCACCGTGTTCAGGGGGGAATACAATGAGCAGTTCTTC
CASTVFRGEYNEQFF
>TRBV2|TRBJ1-5|-
TGTGCCAGCAAGACAGAAAATCAGCCCCAGCATTTT
CASKTENQPQHF
>TRBV27|TRBJ1-1|-
TGTGCCAGCAGTTTATTATGGGGGGCTGAAGCTTTCTTT
CASSLLWGAEAFF
>TRBV5-1|TRBJ1-2|-
TGCGCCAGCAGCCCGAATCGGGGTAACTATGGCTACACCTTC
CASSPNRGNYGYTF
>TRBV5-1|TRBJ2-7|TRBD2
TGCGCCAGCAATGCGGGAGAGTCGGGGTACGAGCAGTACTTC
CASNAGESGYEQYF
>TRBV18|TRBJ2-7|-
TGTGCCAGCTCACCATACCGACCGCCGGACTACGAGCAGTACTTC
CASSPYRPPDYEQYF
>TRBV4-1|TRBJ1-4|TRBD1
TGCGCCAGCAGCCAAGGAACAGGGGGGAATGAAAAACTGTTTTTT
CASSQGTGGNEKLFF
>TRBV5-8|TRBJ2-1|-
TGTGCCAGCAGCTGGGCACCAGGGGATGAGCAGTTCTTC
CASSWAPGDEQFF
>TRBV5-4|TRBJ1-3|-
TGTGCCAGCAGCTTGAGGTCAGGAGGTTTTGGAAACACCATATATTTT
CASSLRSGGFGNTIYF
>TRBV7-9|TRBJ2-5|TRBD1
TGTGCCAGCAGCCTGGGCGTGGCAGGGGGCTCCCAAGAGACCCAGTACTTC
CASSLGVAGGSQETQYF
>TRBV11-2|TRBJ2-7|-
TGTGCCAGCAGCTTAGTGTCAGCGGAAAATTACGAGCAGTACTTC
CASSLVSAENYEQYF
>TRBV6-1|TRBJ2-5|-
TGTGCCAGCAGTGCCCTTTTGGGGGCCCTCCACCAAGAGACCCAGTACTTC
CASSALLGALHQETQYF
>TRBV5-1|TRBJ2-2|-
TGCGCCAGCAGCGGGTCCACAGGGACCGCCGGGGAGCTGTTTTTT
CASSGSTGTAGELFF
>TRBV28|TRBJ2-3|TRBD2
TGTGCCAGCAGTTTCGGCGGGGACTACCCAATACGGGAGTATTTT
CASSFGGDYPIREYF
>TRBV10-3|TRBJ1-1|-
TGTGCCGGCCAACAGGGGAACACTGAAGCTTTCTTT
CAGQQGNTEAFF
>TRBV27|TRBJ2-3|TRBD2
TGTGCCAGCAGTAACCGACTAGCGGGAGGAAACACAGATACGCAGTATTTT
CASSNRLAGGNTDTQYF
>TRBV15|TRBJ1-1|TRBD1
TGTGCCACCAGCAGAGAGGGACAGGGGGTGAACACTGAAGCTTTCTTT
CATSREGQGVNTEAFF
>TRBV25-1|TRBJ2-3|TRBD1
TGTGCCAGCAGTGAAGACAGGGGATTCACAGATGCGCAGTATTTT
CASSEDRGFTDAQYF
>TRBV30|TRBJ2-1|TRBD2
TGTGCCTACGGGACTAGCGGGAGACTAAGAGAGCAGTTCTTC
CAYGTSGRLREQFF
>TRBV29-1|TRBJ1-1|-
TGCAGCGTTGAAGTGTTCCGGAGAAGGGAAGCTTTCTTT
CSVEVFRRREAFF